Given below is one TCR beta chain in context. This entry is derived from a study of T cell responses to AZD1222 COVID-19 vaccine. This CDR3 has 16 residues. With V trimmed by 5 bases and J by 6 bases, 7 bases remained unmatched. The germline V gene has CDR1 SGHTA and CDR2 FQGNSA. Here immunoSEQ multiplex PCR was the method, and the copy in TCRdb shows in-frame clones only, minus some. The sample carries around 140,000 clones, roughly 87% recorded once. The chain joins TRBV7-2 to TRBJ2-3, with 14 bases fitting TRBD2. This sequence originates from an adult who received the MenACWY meningococcal vaccine as a control. The sequencing used peripheral blood, collected 28 days after the second dose of the MenACWY control vaccine. CDR3 sequence reads: CASSRRTSGRPDTQYF. CDR3 DNA: TGTGCCAGCAGCCGCCGGACTAGCGGGAGGCCGGATACGCAGTATTTT.